The present T cell receptor (beta chain) was sequenced within a study of CD8 T cells in Susac syndrome. From blood CD8+ and CD4+ T cells, the TCR beta chain was sequenced. This clonotype has just one count. RNA totalling roughly 0.5 to 1 ug underwent reverse transcription with random hexamers. TCRdb re-called the immunoSEQ multiplex PCR reads through MiXCR, storing one row per CDR3 protein. The sample yields 150,000 or so distinct CDR3 sequences, approximately 94% seen once. CDR1 and CDR2 (germline): SGHRS, YFSETQ. CDR3 length equals 13 residues. V was clipped by 0 bases and J by 10 bases; unmatched bases: 5.

This chain links TRBV5-1 with TRBJ1-1; TRBD1 agrees at 8 bases. Sample: CD4+ T cells from PBMCs. The sequence came from a human donor with multiple sclerosis. The CDR3 nucleotides are TGCGCCAGCAGCTTGGAGACAGGGGACGTAGCTTTCTTT. Translated, it gives CASSLETGDVAFF.